This record concerns one T cell receptor (beta chain) sequence. The sample is drawn from a study of blood T cell repertoires in COVID-19. At the level of the study: Spain, Italy and the United States supplied samples that represented acute and convalescent COVID-19.

As originally analysed: The authors estimated nucleated cell counts from reference gene primer amplification. The data were produced by immunoSEQ multiplex PCR, yet TCRdb's version contains in-frame clones alone and is incomplete. The V and J calls and the clone size are those of that table, but D and trimming were determined from the DNA. Altogether 65,000 to 80,000 clones are present, approximately 87% being singletons, with the ten largest covering more than 15%. The ends were cut back, 1 base at V and 15 bases at J, with 13 bases in the middle. The CDR3 runs 11 residues. Germline CDR1 reads DFQATT; CDR2 reads SNEGSKA (reference sequence).

Sequences were obtained from peripheral blood. The TCR comes from an elderly man in a cohort sampled during active COVID-19. This sequence joins TRBV20-1 and TRBJ2-1, with D tentatively TRBD2 (5 bases). This chain's CDR3 is CSARAGSHRFF. In DNA, the CDR3 is TGCAGTGCTAGAGCGGGGTCCCACCGGTTCTTC.